This T cell receptor beta chain is drawn from a study of CD4+ T cells in melanoma. Study findings and constraints: A reported correlation linked neoantigen-specific CD4+ T cells to CD8+, macrophage and B cell function. Neoantigen-specific CD4+ T cells in melanoma reportedly had diverse differentiation states.

Per the germline V gene, CDR1 is SGHRS and CDR2 is YFSETQ. CDR3 length: 15 amino acids. The ends were cut back, 5 bases at V and 2 bases at J, with 16 bases in the middle. Here immunoSEQ multiplex PCR was the method, and the copy in TCRdb shows in-frame clones only, minus some. The repertoire holds about 6,600 clones, with almost 70% as singletons. Points on this clone: Its antigen remains unknown.

The sequenced sample was cells from a culture (not recorded whether cultured in vitro). The J gene is TRBJ1-2, the V gene TRBV5-1; tentatively, D is TRBD1 (5 bases). The sequence was collected from a human donor with melanoma. DNA of the CDR3: TGCGCCAGCAGACCCGGTGAGGGGCCGAACTATGGCTACACCTTC. It translates to CASRPGEGPNYGYTF. The whole variable domain, remainder taken from reference TRBV5-1 and TRBJ1-2, is KAGVTQTPRYLIKTRGQQVTLSCSPISGHRSVSWYQQTPGQGLQFLFEYFSETQRNKGNFPGRFSGRQFSNSRSEMNVSTLELGDSALYLCASRPGEGPNYGYTFGSGTRLTVV.